This TCR beta chain came from a study of control samples from healthy donors and cancer patients. This clone appeared a single time. Measured with immunoSEQ multiplex PCR; TCRdb has only the in-frame clones, and not every one. The sample includes just over 20,000 clones, around four fifths seen only once; the top ten take roughly 25%. V lost 5 bases to trimming and J lost 7 bases, with 12 bases between them. Germline loops: CDR1 MNHEY, CDR2 SVGAGI. The CDR3 spans 13 residues. The specimen sequenced was PBMCs. This sequence joins TRBV6-5 and TRBJ1-5, with a weak D call TRBD1 (6 bases). This receptor was obtained from a man aged 55 to 70 with colorectal cancer. CDR3 sequence (DNA): TGTGCCAGCAGTAGGAACAGGGCCCAGCCCCAGCATTTT. Protein sequence: CASSRNRAQPQHF.